Following are 23 T cell receptor delta chains from one sample sequenced in a study of gamma-delta T cells after stem cell transplantation. TCRdb ran CATT on the RT-PCR reads. The sample holds 3,000 to 3,500 delta-chain clones; approximately 2% are singletons and the top ten take more than 10%. Sequenced sample: gamma-delta T cells. The receptor source for this set is a human donor. It is not recorded whose cells these are; they may come from a transplant donor.

On this clone: A much larger clone sits a single nucleotide away, making a read error possible. This specimen includes other DNA sequences encoding the same CDR3. The gene calls are TRDV2 and TRDJ1; TRDD3 might be the D (5 bases). Germline V gene lookup returns CDR1 GEAIGNYY and CDR2 EKD. The CDR3 extends over 17 amino acids. CDR3: CACDTVSDPGDTDKLIF. The CDR3 nucleotides read TGTGCCTGTGACACCGTGTCTGACCCCGGGGACACCGATAAACTTATCTTT.

This clone is medium-sized by share. The V and J genes are TRDV2 and TRDJ1; D ambiguous. Germline CDR1 is GEAIGNYY and CDR2 is EKD. V was shortened by 0 bases and J by 2 bases, with 12 bases between the two germline ends. The CDR3 totals 15 residues. CDR3 bases: TGTGCCTGTGACACCGTGGTTTTAAAAACCGATAAACTCATCTTT. Translation gives CACDTVVLKTDKLIF.

This clone is medium-sized within its sample. Other DNA sequences from this sample encode an identical CDR3 as well. V is TRDV2 and J is TRDJ1; 7 nucleotides agree with TRDD3. V shed 0 bases and J 2 bases; nucleotides not matched to a gene: 8. The CDR3 is made up of 16 amino acids. Germline lookup yields CDR1 GEAIGNYY and CDR2 EKD. This chain's CDR3 is CACDTVGEGRTDKLIF. Written as DNA, the CDR3 is TGTGCCTGTGACACCGTGGGGGAAGGGCGAACCGATAAACTCATCTTT.

This clone is labeled as medium-sized. This chain joins TRDV2 and TRDJ1, with 8 bases aligning to TRDD3. This CDR3 is built from 17 residues. After removal of 0 bases from V and 3 bases from J, the junction contained 11 bases not matched to a gene. The germline gives CDR1 GEAIGNYY, CDR2 EKD. The CDR3 bases are TGTGCCTGTGACACCGTCTGGGGGAACGAGTACGCCGATAAACTCATCTTT. It translates to CACDTVWGNEYADKLIF.

In regard to this clone: TCRdb's protein does not match the DNA translation at residue 17; the protein provided is translated from the DNA. The V and J genes are TRDV2 and TRDJ1; 13 nucleotides match TRDD3. CDR3 length: 19 residues. Per the germline V gene, CDR1 is GEAIGNYY and CDR2 is EKD. In DNA form, the CDR3 reads TGTGCCTGTGACACCGTAACTGGGGGATACGGTTCGGACACCGATAAACCCATCTTT. This translates into CACDTVTGGYGSDTDKPIF.

By share, this clone counts as medium-sized. The gene calls are TRDV2 and TRDJ1; tentatively, D is TRDD2 or TRDD3 (5 bases each). Germline CDR1 GEAIGNYY, CDR2 EKD. The CDR3 is made up of 19 amino acids. Trimming removed 1 base at V and 0 bases at J, with 23 bases between. The CDR3 coding sequence is TGTGCCTGTGACACTCTACCTACTGGCCTCCATGGGGACACCGATAAACTCATCTTT. Residues: CACDTLPTGLHGDTDKLIF.

Comment on this clone: This sequence may be a read error, since a much larger clone differs from it by one base. CDR3 nucleotide sequence: TGTGCCTGTGAACTTCTCCTCTCGCACGCGTATCTCTCTCCCACCGATAAACTCATCTTT. Encoded protein: CACELLLSHAYLSPTDKLIF. The V call is TRDV2, the J call TRDJ1, with D hard to call. Germline-derived CDR1 and CDR2 are GEAIGNYY and EKD. Trimming shortened V by 4 bases and J by 1 base, and 30 bases separated the two germline ends. CDR3 size: 20 residues.

This clone is classed as large. The CDR3 DNA reads TGTGCCTGTGACAGCGTGGGGTACACCGATAAACTCATCTTT. Its protein product is CACDSVGYTDKLIF. This chain joins TRDV2 and TRDJ1; TRDD3 might be the D (5 bases). CDR1 and CDR2 (germline): GEAIGNYY, EKD. V shed 2 bases and J shed 0 bases, with 9 bases lying between them. CDR3 length: 14 amino acids.

As regards this clone: This could be a read error, since a much larger clone is one nucleotide away. Additional DNA sequences in this sample encode the identical CDR3. The rearrangement joins TRDV2 to TRDJ1; TRDD3 matches 13 bases. The CDR3 is 16 residues long. Germline assignment: CDR1 GEAIGNYY and CDR2 EKD. The CDR3 DNA sequence: TGTGCCTGTGACAGACTGGGGGATACGCAAACCGACAAACTCATCTTT. Its translation: CACDRLGDTQTDKLIF.

Comments on this clone: A far larger clone is only one base removed, so a read error is likely. The chain joins TRDV2 to TRDJ1; 10 nucleotides line up with TRDD3. This CDR3 comprises 14 residues. CDR1 GEAIGNYY and CDR2 EKD come from the germline V gene. V lost 3 bases and J lost 13; bases outside the gene matches: 13. CDR3 sequence reads: CACDLLGDGGRPIF. The CDR3 DNA follows: TGTGCCTGTGACTTACTGGGGGATGGGGGTCGACCCATCTTT.

Judged by abundance, this clone is medium-sized. J is TRDJ1 and V is TRDV2, with 10 bases fitting TRDD3. Germline lookup yields CDR1 GEAIGNYY and CDR2 EKD. Losses at the gene ends were 1 base for V and 0 bases for J; bases not matched to a gene: 16. The length of the CDR3 is 20 residues. CDR3 DNA: TGTGCCTGTGACACGACTCGAATACTGGGGGATTTTACGTACACCGATAAACTCATCTTT. Amino acid sequence: CACDTTRILGDFTYTDKLIF.

This rearrangement joins TRDV2 to TRDJ1; TRDD3 aligns across 7 bases. The CDR3 totals 19 residues. Germline V gene sequence: CDR1 GEAIGNYY, CDR2 EKD. Unmatched junction bases numbered 22, after V lost 3 bases and J lost 4 bases. Here the CDR3 reads CACDPLEGVLGIKGDKLIF. The CDR3 nucleotides are TGTGCCTGTGACCCATTAGAGGGAGTACTGGGGATCAAAGGCGATAAACTCATCTTT.

This clone came up a few times. With only one base between it and a far larger clone, this is likely a read error. This CDR3 is also generated by other DNA sequences in the sample. The CDR3, as DNA: TGTGCCTGTGACACGGTAACGAATGGTGTGGAGACGTACACCGACAAACTCATCTTT. It yields the protein CACDTVTNGVETYTDKLIF. The chain couples TRDV2 to TRDJ1; D is undetermined. CDR1 is GEAIGNYY and CDR2 is EKD in the germline V gene. This CDR3 has 19 amino acids.

Concerning this clone itself: A far larger clone is one base from this, pointing to a likely read error. The chain employs TRDV1 and TRDJ2; the match to TRDD3 covers 12 bases. This CDR3 is 24 amino acids long. Germline V gene sequence: CDR1 TSWWSYY, CDR2 QGS. The CDR3 DNA sequence: TGTGCTCTTGAGCCCCGAGGGACGCTGACCTCTCATTACTGGGGGATACTTCTGACAGCACAACTATTCTTT. The encoded protein is CALEPRGTLTSHYWGILLTAQLFF.

This clone was observed a few times. A single base separates this from a much larger clone, so it may be a read error. Additional DNA sequences in this sample encode the identical CDR3. The chain recombines TRDV2 with TRDJ1, with a possible D match to TRDD3 (5 bases). V was shortened by 0 bases and J by 2 bases, with 12 bases between the two germline ends. From germline, CDR1 is GEAIGNYY and CDR2 EKD. The CDR3 contains 15 residues. CDR3 region: CACDTLGEPTDKLIF. The CDR3 DNA reads TGTGCCTGTGACACCCTGGGAGAACCGACCGATAAACTCATCTTT.

A word on this clone: At residue 4, the TCRdb amino acid sequence and the translated nucleotide sequence differ, so the protein here is the DNA translation. The CDR3 nucleotides read TGTGCCTGTGGCCCAGTACTGGGGGATAGCTCCTGGGACACCCGACAGATGTTTTTC. Residues: CACGPVLGDSSWDTRQMFF. The chain uses TRDV2 and TRDJ3; 11 bases agree with TRDD3. V shed 5 bases and J 0 bases; nucleotides not matched to a gene: 8. CDR1 and CDR2 from the germline V gene are GEAIGNYY and EKD. The CDR3 is made up of 19 amino acids.

About this clone: The TCRdb record carries a much larger clone's protein, which differs from this DNA's translation at residue 12; a read error is the likely cause, and the protein listed here is the DNA translation. The chain carries TRDV2 and TRDJ3, with 9 positions matching TRDD3. This CDR3 has 19 amino acids. Germline V gene lookup returns CDR1 GEAIGNYY and CDR2 EKD. The CDR3: CACDSSGGFSSRDTRQMFF. For the CDR3, the DNA is TGTGCCTGTGACTCCTCTGGGGGATTCAGCTCCCGGGACACCCGACAGATGTTTTTC.

This clone is labeled medium-sized. Distinct nucleotide sequences in the sample also encode this CDR3. As DNA, the CDR3 is TGTGCCTGTGACCCTATACTTCGTCCCGCCACCGATAAACTCATCTTT. Protein: CACDPILRPATDKLIF. This chain connects TRDV2 to TRDJ1; D is ambiguous. The CDR3 is made up of 16 amino acids. Trimming removed 3 bases from V and 1 base from J, with 17 bases in between. Per the germline V gene, CDR1 is GEAIGNYY and CDR2 is EKD.

This clone was observed a few times. TCRdb attributes to this sequence the protein of a much larger clone, which differs from the DNA translation at residue 12; a read error is likely, and the protein displayed is translated from the DNA. This sequence joins TRDV2 and TRDJ1; 11 bases are shared with TRDD3. V dropped 0 bases and J dropped 0; count of bases not matched to a gene: 11. The CDR3 has 19 residues. Germline V gene sequence: CDR1 GEAIGNYY, CDR2 EKD. DNA of the CDR3: TGTGCCTGTGACACCGTTGGGGGATACGGCCGTAATTACACCGATAAACTCATCTTT. Translating it yields CACDTVGGYGRNYTDKLIF.

This clone has more than one count but fewer than ten. The gene calls are TRDV2 and TRDJ1; tentatively, D is TRDD3 (5 bases). From germline, CDR1 is GEAIGNYY and CDR2 EKD. The CDR3 is 17 residues long. V dropped 1 base and J dropped 3 bases, with 20 bases sitting between them. The CDR3 spells CACDTIPQRGLSDKLIF. Here the CDR3 DNA reads TGTGCCTGTGACACAATCCCTCAGCGGGGGTTGTCCGATAAACTCATCTTT.

By frequency in the sample, this clone is medium-sized. V usage is TRDV2 and J usage is TRDJ1; D gene unclear. Per germline, CDR1 GEAIGNYY and CDR2 EKD. V was cut by 0 bases and J by 8 bases, with 18 bases left in between. The CDR3 contains 15 residues. This CDR3 is CACDTVVRGPTKLIF. Written as DNA, the CDR3 is TGTGCCTGTGACACCGTGGTACGTGGGCCGACGAAACTCATCTTT.

Worth noting for this clone: Since a far larger clone is one base different, this is likely a read error. The genes are TRDV1 and TRDJ1, with TRDD2 as a possible D gene (7 bases). The CDR3 runs to 29 residues. Germline values: CDR1 TSWWSYY, CDR2 QGS. The V gene lost 2 bases and the J gene lost 0 bases, with 52 bases spanning the gap. In nucleotides, the CDR3 is TGTGCTCTTGGGGAAGTCATGGTAACCTTCCTCCCCTACCGGGGGACCTTGCCAGAGAGGTGGAGGGACACCGATAAACTCATCTTT. Translated: CALGEVMVTFLPYRGTLPERWRDTDKLIF.

Turning to this clone: The amino acid sequence in TCRdb belongs to a much larger clone and departs from this DNA's translation at residue 3, likely a sequencing read error; the sequence shown is translated from the DNA. The CDR3: CARDTVTGGLYTDKLIF. The CDR3 DNA follows: TGTGCCCGTGACACCGTTACTGGGGGGCTCTACACCGATAAACTCATCTTT. The J gene is TRDJ1, the V gene TRDV2; 8 nucleotides match TRDD3. This CDR3 region has 17 residues. CDR1 and CDR2 from the germline V gene are GEAIGNYY and EKD.